This T cell receptor beta chain was recorded in a study of CD8+ T cells in alopecia areata listed by TCRdb under 2018. With regard to the full study: The treated patients took part in an open-label pilot trial in which moderate-to-severe alopecia areata was treated with oral tofacitinib at 5 to 10 mg twice daily. Tofacitinib was administered for 6 to 18 months, and 6 months of follow-up off drug were then conducted to assess delayed response and recurrence. The SALT score, which quantifies the percentage of affected scalp surface area, was used to measure disease severity in treated patients. High-throughput TCRbeta sequencing was used to examine T cell clonal expansion in alopecia areata in both the C3H/HeJ mouse model and human patients. On the human side, TCRbeta sequencing was run on scalp tissue and on sorted CD4+ and CD8+ peripheral blood T cells from healthy controls and from alopecia areata patients with either patchy or totalis/universalis disease. Tofacitinib-treated patients had biopsies at baseline and at 4 and 24 weeks of treatment, with a later scalp biopsy in several patients. Scalp clonality was compared among normal scalp (n=4), patchy alopecia areata scalp (n=8), and alopecia totalis/universalis scalp (n=8). RNA came from the PAXgene miRNA kit for fixed scalp, the miRNeasy kit for PBMCs, and the RNeasy kit for mouse skin. Amplification of TCRbeta CDR3 regions was done by immunoSEQ multiplex PCR using 35 Vbeta forward primers and 13 Jbeta reverse primers.

The library was made by the immunoSEQ multiplex PCR assay. RNA was extracted from all samples and reverse transcribed into cDNA, which served as template for TCR sequencing. SuperScript III was used to make first-strand cDNA, primed with a 2:1 mix of oligo-dT and random hexamers. A synthetic immune receptor repertoire was used to gauge amplification bias, and whatever bias remained was removed computationally. Per the authors' processing: Raw reads were preprocessed to remove errors, and CDR3 was defined by IMGT conventions from the conserved cysteine to phenylalanine. Clonality was calculated as 1 minus Shannon entropy normalized by log2 of the number of productive unique TCRs. CD4 or CD8 identity of scalp clones was inferred by cross-referencing scalp TCRbeta sequences with sorted blood CD4 and CD8 repertoires. The clones in this table, taken by TCRdb from immuneACCESS, are in-frame only. Not every clone is retained; where verified, under half of the shortfall comes from an unresolved V gene, and the cause of the rest is unknown. V and J calls and clone size are copied from that table; D and trimming were computed from the DNA. For this sample there are roughly 170,000 clones; 58% appear just once. About 12% of the sample is taken by the ten largest.

Comment on this clone: Its recognized antigen is unknown. The sample holds no much larger clone one base away, and base qualities are not on file.

The time point tag for this specimen amounts to: less than 30 weeks on oral tofacitinib. Reading the label with the study, this specimen's treatment or condition is: oral pan-JAK inhibitor, 5-10 mg twice daily. Peripheral blood and lesional scalp punch biopsies were obtained from patients with alopecia areata. After PBMCs were isolated by density centrifugation and stained for CD3, CD4 and CD8, a FACSAria was used to sort CD4+ and CD8+ T cells. Study-wide conclusions, independent of this receptor: With tofacitinib, both scalp clonality and the number of expanded CD8+ clones among the top 100 scalp clones went down significantly. During tofacitinib treatment, many expanded lesional clones stuck around in both scalp and blood, and this persistence may partly explain why relapse happens after treatment is stopped. The treated cohort was small, with a single nonresponder, so links between baseline CD8+ expansion and response need larger studies. Compared with normal scalp, lesional scalp, particularly in alopecia totalis/universalis, had higher clonality and more expanded CD8+ clones, which suggests antigenic drive. Shared TCR sequences between patients were less evident than in mice, which may be partly attributable to HLA diversity in the patient population. Unlike mouse skin, which is dominated by gammadelta T cells, normal human skin has resident alphabeta T cells that are also sequenced, and this complicates analysis of the scalp TCR repertoire.

The junction shows trimming of 6 bases on V and 4 bases on J, plus 10 bases between the germline ends. The CDR3 covers 12 residues, taking in both the cysteine and the phenylalanine. Only the CDR3 region is kept as DNA, spanning 36 bases read in frame from base 1. From the germline V gene (reference sequence), CDR1 is MNHEY and CDR2 is SMNVEV. The V and J segments used are TRBV27 and TRBJ2-7; TRBD1 is possibly the D segment (7 matching bases). The material sequenced was CD8+ T cells sorted from blood, taken at week 24, from a patient treated with tofacitinib. This TCR was sampled from a human donor with alopecia areata. The CDR3 protein: CASSRGRYEQYF. At the DNA level, the sequence is TGTGCCAGCAGCAGGGGGAGGTACGAGCAGTACTTC.